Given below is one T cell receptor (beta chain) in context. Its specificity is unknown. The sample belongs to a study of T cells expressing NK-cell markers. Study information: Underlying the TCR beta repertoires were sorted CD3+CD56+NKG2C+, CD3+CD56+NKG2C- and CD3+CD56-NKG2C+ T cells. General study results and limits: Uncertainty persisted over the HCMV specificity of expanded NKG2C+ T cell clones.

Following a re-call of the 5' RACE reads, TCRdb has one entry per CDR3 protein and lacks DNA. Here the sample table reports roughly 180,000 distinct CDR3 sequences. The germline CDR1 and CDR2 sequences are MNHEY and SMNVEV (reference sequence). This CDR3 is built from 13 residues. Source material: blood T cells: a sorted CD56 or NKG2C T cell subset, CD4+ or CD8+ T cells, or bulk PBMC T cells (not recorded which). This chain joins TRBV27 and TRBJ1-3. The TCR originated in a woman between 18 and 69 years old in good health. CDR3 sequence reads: CASSQTPGNTIYF.